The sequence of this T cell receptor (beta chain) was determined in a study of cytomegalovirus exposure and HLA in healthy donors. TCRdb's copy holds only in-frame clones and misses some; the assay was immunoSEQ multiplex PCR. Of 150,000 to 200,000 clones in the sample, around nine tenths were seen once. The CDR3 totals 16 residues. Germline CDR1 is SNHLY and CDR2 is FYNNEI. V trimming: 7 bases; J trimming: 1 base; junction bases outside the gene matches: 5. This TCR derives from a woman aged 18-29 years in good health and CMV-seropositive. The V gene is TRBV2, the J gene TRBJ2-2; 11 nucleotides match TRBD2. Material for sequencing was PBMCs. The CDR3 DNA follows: TGTGCCAGCAAACCGGGACTAGCGGAGAACACCGGGGAGCTGTTTTTT. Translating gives CASKPGLAENTGELFF. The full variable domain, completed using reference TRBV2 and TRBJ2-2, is EPEVTQTPSHQVTQMGQEVILRCVPISNHLYFYWYRQILGQKVEFLVSFYNNEISEKSEIFDDQFSVERPDGSNFTLKIRSTKLEDSAMYFCASKPGLAENTGELFFGEGSRLTVL.